These 3 T cell receptor beta chains share one sample of origin, sequenced in a study of OX40 agonist ivuxolimab in advanced cancers. The library was prepared using the immunoSEQ multiplex PCR assay. In its TCRdb copy, this immuneACCESS table keeps in-frame sequences only and misses some clones. Where compared with another copy, unresolved V genes explain less than half of these, and the others have no known cause. The sample table contains 45,000 to 55,000 clones; only one count was recorded for roughly 81% of them. The ten most abundant clones make up around 9% of the sample. The sample was CD4+ or CD8+ T cells sorted from blood, taken in a trial of the OX40 agonist ivuxolimab. These receptors all come from an adult with an advanced solid tumor such as melanoma, head and neck, liver or kidney cancer.

V usage is TRBV5-1 and J usage is TRBJ2-7; D may be TRBD2 (5 bases). Trimming took 4 bases from V and 5 from J, leaving 22 bases between them. The CDR3 has 16 residues. CDR1 and CDR2 from the germline V gene are SGHRS and YFSETQ. The CDR3 reads CASSPRYNPVRDEQYF. The CDR3 coding sequence is TGCGCCAGCAGCCCCCGGTATAACCCTGTGAGGGACGAGCAGTACTTC.

V is TRBV9 and J is TRBJ2-3, with TRBD2 matching over 8 bases. CDR1 SGDLS and CDR2 YYNGEE come from the germline V gene. Trimming at V came to 4 bases and at J to 3 bases, leaving 13 bases not matched to a gene. The CDR3 totals 17 residues. The CDR3 DNA reads TGTGCCAGCAGCTTTAGAAGAGGACTAGCATCGACAGATACGCAGTATTTT. As protein: CASSFRRGLASTDTQYF.

The V gene is TRBV7-3, the J gene TRBJ1-2; 10 bases fit TRBD1. The V gene's germline CDR1 is SGHTA and CDR2 FQGTGA. The CDR3 is 13 amino acids. With V trimmed by 1 base and J by 10 bases, 3 bases remained unmatched. The CDR3 here is CASSLRGQGDYTF. CDR3 DNA: TGTGCCAGCAGCTTAAGAGGACAGGGGGACTACACCTTC.